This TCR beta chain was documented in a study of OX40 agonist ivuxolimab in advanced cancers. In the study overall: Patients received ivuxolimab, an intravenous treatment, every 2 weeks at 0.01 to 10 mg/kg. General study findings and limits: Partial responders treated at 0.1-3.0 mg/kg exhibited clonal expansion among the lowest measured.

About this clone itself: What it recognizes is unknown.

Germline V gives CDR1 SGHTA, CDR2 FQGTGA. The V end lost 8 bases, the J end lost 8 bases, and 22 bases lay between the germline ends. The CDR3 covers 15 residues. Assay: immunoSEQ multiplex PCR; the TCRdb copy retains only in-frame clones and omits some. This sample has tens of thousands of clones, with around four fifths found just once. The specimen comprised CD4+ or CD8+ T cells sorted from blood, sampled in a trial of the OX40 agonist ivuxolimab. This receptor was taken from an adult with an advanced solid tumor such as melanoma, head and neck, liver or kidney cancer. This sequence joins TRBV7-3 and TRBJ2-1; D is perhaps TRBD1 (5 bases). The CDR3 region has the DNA TGTGCCAGCGCTCAGGGTTTCGGTTTTTTGGATGAGCAGTTCTTC. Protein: CASAQGFGFLDEQFF.